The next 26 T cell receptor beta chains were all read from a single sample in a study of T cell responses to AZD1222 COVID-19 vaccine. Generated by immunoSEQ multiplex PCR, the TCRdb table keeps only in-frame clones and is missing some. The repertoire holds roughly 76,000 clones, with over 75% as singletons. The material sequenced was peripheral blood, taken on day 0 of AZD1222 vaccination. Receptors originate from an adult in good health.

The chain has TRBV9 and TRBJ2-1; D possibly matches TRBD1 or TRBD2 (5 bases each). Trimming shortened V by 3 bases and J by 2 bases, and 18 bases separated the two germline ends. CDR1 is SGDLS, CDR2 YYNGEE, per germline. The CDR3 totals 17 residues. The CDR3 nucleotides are TGTGCCAGCAGCGGGGGCCCAACAAGGACTGCCTACAATGAGCAGTTCTTC. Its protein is CASSGGPTRTAYNEQFF.

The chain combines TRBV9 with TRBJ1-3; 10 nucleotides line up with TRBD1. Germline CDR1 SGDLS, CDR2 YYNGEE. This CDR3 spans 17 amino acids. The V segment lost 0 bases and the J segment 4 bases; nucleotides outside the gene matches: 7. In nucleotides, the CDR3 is TGTGCCAGCAGCGTAGCTACGGGGGACAGGGGAGGAAACACCATATATTTT. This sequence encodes CASSVATGDRGGNTIYF.

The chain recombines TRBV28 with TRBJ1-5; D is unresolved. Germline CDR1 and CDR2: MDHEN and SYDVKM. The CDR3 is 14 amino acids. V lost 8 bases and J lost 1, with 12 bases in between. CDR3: CASGLGQSNQPQHF. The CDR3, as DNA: TGTGCCAGCGGGCTAGGGCAGAGCAATCAGCCCCAGCATTTT.

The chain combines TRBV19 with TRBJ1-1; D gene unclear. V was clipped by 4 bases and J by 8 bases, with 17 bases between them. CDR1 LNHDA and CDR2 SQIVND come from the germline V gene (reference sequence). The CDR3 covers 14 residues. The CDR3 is CASSTQVLSREAFF. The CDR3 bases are TGTGCCAGTAGTACCCAGGTACTTAGTCGAGAAGCTTTCTTT.

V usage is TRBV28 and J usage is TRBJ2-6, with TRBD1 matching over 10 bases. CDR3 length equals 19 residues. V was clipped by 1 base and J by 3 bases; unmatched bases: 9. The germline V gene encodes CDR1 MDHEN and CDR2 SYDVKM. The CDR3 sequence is CASSLSRADRGYGANVLTF. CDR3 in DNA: TGTGCCAGCAGTTTATCCCGGGCGGACAGGGGGTATGGGGCCAACGTCCTGACTTTC.

As DNA, the CDR3 is TGTGCCAGCATTACGGCCGGGACAGCCCTCGGGGCCCAGTACTTC. Translation: CASITAGTALGAQYF. The V and J genes are TRBV28 and TRBJ2-5, with 7 nucleotides matching TRBD1. V was clipped by 7 bases and J by 9 bases; unmatched bases: 17. This CDR3 region has 15 residues. Germline CDR1 reads MDHEN; CDR2 reads SYDVKM. Using reference TRBV28 and TRBJ2-5 for the parts outside the CDR3, the full variable domain is DVKVTQSSRYLVKRTGEKVFLECVQDMDHENMFWYRQDPGLGLRLIYFSYDVKMKEKGDIPEGYSVSREKKERFSLILESASTNQTSMYLCASITAGTALGAQYFGPGTRLLVL.

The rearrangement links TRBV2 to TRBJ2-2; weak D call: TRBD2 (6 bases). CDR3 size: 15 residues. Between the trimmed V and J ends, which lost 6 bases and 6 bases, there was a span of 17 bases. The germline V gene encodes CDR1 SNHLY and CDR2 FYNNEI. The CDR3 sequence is CASRLPGLSSGELFF. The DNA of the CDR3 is TGTGCCAGCAGACTCCCGGGACTCTCCTCCGGGGAGCTGTTTTTT.

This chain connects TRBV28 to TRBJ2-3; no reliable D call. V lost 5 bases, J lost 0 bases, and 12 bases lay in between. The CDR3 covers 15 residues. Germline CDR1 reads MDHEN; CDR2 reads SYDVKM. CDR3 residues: CASSGPRTSTDTQYF. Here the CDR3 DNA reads TGTGCCAGCAGTGGCCCCAGGACGAGCACAGATACGCAGTATTTT.

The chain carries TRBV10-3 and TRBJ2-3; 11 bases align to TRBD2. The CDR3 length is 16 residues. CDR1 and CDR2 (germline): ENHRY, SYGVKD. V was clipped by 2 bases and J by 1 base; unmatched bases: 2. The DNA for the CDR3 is TGTGCCATCAGTGAGACACTAGCGGGGGGCACAGATACGCAGTATTTT. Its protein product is CAISETLAGGTDTQYF.

The CDR3 region has the DNA TGCAGCGTTGAGAGACAGGGTTCGGGGGAAGATACGCAGTATTTT. Amino acid sequence: CSVERQGSGEDTQYF. The chain combines TRBV29-1 with TRBJ2-3, with TRBD1 as a possible D gene (7 bases). CDR1 SQVTM and CDR2 ANQGSEA come from the germline V gene. The V end was cut by 3 bases, the J end by 5 bases, with 18 bases between. The length of the CDR3 is 15 residues.

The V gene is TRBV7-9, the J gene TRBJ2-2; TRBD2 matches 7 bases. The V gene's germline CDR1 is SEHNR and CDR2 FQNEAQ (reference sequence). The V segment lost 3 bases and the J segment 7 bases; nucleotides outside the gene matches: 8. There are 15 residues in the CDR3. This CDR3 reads CASSFRRESLGELFF. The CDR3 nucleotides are TGTGCCAGCAGCTTTAGGCGGGAGTCACTCGGGGAGCTGTTTTTT. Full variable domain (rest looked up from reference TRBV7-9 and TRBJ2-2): DTGVSQNPRHKITKRGQNVTFRCDPISEHNRLYWYRQTLGQGPEFLTYFQNEAQLEKSRLLSDRFSAERPKGSFSTLEIQRTEQGDSAMYLCASSFRRESLGELFFGEGSRLTVL.

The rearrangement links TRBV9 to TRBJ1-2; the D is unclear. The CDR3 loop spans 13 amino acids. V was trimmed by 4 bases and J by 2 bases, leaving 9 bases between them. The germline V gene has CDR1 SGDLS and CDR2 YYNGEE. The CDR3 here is CASSQALNYGYTF. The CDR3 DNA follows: TGTGCCAGCAGCCAGGCCTTAAACTATGGCTACACCTTC.

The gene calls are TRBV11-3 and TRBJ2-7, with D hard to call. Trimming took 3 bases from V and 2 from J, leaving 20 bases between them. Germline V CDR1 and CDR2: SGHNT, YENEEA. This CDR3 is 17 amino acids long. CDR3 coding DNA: TGTGCCAGCAGCTTCCATGGACGGAATCCTATTACCTACGAGCAGTACTTC. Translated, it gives CASSFHGRNPITYEQYF.

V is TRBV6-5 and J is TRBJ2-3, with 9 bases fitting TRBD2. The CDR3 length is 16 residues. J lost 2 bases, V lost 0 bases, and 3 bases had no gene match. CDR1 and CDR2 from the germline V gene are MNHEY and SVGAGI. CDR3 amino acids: CASSYSSGGFTDTQYF. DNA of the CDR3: TGTGCCAGCAGTTACTCAAGCGGGGGGTTCACAGATACGCAGTATTTT.

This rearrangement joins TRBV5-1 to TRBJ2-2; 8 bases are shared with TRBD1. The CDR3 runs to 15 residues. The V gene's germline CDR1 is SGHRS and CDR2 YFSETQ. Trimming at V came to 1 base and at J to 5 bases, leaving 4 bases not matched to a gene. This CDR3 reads CASSLRQGRTGELFF. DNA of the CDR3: TGCGCCAGCAGCTTGAGACAGGGGCGGACCGGGGAGCTGTTTTTT.

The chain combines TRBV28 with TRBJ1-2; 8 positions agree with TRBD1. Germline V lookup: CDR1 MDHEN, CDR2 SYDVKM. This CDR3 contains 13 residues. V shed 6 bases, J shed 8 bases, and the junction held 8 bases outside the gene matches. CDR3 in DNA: TGTGCCAGCAGGGAGACAGGGGAAGGGGGCTACACCTTC. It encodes CASRETGEGGYTF.

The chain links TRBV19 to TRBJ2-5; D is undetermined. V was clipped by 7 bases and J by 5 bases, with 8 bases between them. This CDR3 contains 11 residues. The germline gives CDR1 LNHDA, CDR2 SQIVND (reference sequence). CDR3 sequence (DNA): TGTGCCAGTATAATGGGGGAGACCCAGTACTTC. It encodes CASIMGETQYF.

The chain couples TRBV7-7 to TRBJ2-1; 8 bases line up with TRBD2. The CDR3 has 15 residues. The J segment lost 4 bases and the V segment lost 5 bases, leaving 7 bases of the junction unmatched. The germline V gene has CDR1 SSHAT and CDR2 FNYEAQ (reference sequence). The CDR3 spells CASSPSGGLYNEQFF. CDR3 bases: TGTGCCAGCAGCCCGAGCGGGGGCCTATACAATGAGCAGTTCTTC.

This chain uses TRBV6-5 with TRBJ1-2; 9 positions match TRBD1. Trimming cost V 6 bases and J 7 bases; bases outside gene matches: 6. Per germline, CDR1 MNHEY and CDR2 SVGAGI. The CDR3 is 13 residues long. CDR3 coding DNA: TGTGCCAGCAGGGACGACAGGGGGACTGGCTACACCTTC. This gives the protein CASRDDRGTGYTF.

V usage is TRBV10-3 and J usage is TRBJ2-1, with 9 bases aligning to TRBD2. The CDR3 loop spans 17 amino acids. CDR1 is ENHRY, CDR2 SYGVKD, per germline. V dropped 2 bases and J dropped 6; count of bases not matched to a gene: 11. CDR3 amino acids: CAISEMAGGTVGNEQFF. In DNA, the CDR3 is TGTGCCATCAGTGAGATGGCGGGGGGGACGGTGGGCAATGAGCAGTTCTTC.

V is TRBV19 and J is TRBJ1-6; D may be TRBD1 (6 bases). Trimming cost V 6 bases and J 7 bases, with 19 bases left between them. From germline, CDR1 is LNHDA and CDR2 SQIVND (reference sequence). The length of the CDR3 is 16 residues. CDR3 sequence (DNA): TGTGCCAGTAGAGGCCTACAGGGTTACTCAAATTCACCCCTCCACTTT. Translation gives CASRGLQGYSNSPLHF.

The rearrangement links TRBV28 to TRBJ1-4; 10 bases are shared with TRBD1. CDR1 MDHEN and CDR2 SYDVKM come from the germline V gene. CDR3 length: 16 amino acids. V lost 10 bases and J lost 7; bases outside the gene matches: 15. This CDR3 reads CATLDRGLGGIEKLFF. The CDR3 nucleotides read TGTGCCACCCTAGACAGGGGGCTGGGAGGGATTGAAAAACTGTTTTTT.

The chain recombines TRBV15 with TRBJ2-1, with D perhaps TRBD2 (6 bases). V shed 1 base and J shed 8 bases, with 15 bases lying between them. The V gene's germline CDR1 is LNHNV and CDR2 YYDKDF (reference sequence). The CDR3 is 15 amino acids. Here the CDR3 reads CATSRGRLEIDEQFF. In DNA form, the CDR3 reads TGTGCCACCAGCAGAGGCCGACTAGAAATCGATGAGCAGTTCTTC.

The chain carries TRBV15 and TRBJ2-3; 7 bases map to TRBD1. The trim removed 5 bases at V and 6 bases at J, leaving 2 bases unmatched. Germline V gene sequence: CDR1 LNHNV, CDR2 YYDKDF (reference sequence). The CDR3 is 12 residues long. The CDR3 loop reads CATSGTDDTQYF. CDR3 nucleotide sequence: TGTGCCACCAGCGGGACAGACGATACGCAGTATTTT. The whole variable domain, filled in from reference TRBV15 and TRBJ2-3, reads DAMVIQNPRYQVTQFGKPVTLSCSQTLNHNVMYWYQQKSSQAPKLLFHYYDKDFNNEADTPDNFQSRRPNTSFCFLDIRSPGLGDTAMYLCATSGTDDTQYFGPGTRLTVL.

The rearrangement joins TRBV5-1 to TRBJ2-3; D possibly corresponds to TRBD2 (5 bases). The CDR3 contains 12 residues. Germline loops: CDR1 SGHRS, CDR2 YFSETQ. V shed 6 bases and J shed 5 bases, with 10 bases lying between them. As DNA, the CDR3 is TGCGCCAGCAACGGCGAGGGAGATACGCAGTATTTT. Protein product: CASNGEGDTQYF.

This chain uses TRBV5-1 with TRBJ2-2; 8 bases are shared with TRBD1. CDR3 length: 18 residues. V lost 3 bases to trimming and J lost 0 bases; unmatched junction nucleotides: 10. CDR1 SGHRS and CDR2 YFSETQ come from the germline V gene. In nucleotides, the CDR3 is TGCGCCAGCAGCTCTGACAGGGGTCTTACCCCGAACACCGGGGAGCTGTTTTTT. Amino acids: CASSSDRGLTPNTGELFF.